The entry that follows covers one T cell receptor beta chain sequence. Its target is not known. Patients sequenced had flow cytometry evidence of CD8+CD57+ cell expansion. Every patient presented with severe acquired aplastic anemia. The source of the sample is a study of CD8+CD57+ T cells in acquired aplastic anemia. Notes on the study in general: Comparison of patients with controls identified approximately 28 shared CD8+ CDR3 sequences.

TCR beta VDJ and CDR3 profiles were obtained from a genomic DNA template. Via MiXCR, TCRdb re-called the reads, giving one row per CDR3 protein. The profile shows around 430,000 distinct CDR3 sequences, approximately 32% of them singletons. CDR1 is SNHLY, CDR2 FYNNEI, per germline. The CDR3 has 12 amino acids. The J segment lost 6 bases and the V segment lost 8 bases, leaving 7 bases of the junction unmatched. The chain links TRBV2 to TRBJ2-7; 7 bases line up with TRBD1. The TCR originated in a human donor with aplastic anemia. What was sequenced was sorted CD4+, CD8+, or CD8+CD57+ T cells (not recorded which) from PBMCs. The CDR3 nucleotides read TGTGCCAGCGACAGGGACGTGAGCGAGCAGTACTTC. This gives the protein CASDRDVSEQYF.